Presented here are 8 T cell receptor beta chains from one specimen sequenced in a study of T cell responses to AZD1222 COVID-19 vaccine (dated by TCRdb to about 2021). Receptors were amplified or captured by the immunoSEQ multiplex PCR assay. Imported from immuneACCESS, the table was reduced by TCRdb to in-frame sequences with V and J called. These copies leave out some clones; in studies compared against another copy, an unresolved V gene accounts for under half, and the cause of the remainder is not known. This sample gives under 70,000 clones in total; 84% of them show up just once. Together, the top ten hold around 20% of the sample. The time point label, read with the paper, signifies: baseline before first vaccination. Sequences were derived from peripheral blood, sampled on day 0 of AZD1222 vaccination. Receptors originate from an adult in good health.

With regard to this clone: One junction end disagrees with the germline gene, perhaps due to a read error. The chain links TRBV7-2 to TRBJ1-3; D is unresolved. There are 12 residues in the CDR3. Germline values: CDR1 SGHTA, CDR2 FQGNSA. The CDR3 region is CASSLEKGPPNF. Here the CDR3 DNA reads TGTGCCAGCAGCTTAGAGAAGGGTCCACCCAATTTT.

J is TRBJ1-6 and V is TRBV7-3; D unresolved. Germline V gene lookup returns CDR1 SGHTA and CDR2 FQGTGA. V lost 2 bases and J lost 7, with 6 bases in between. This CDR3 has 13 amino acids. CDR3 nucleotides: TGTGCCAGCAGCTTAGGTTCCAATTCACCCCTCCACTTT. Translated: CASSLGSNSPLHF.

This chain's CDR3 is CASSTDINGELFF. In DNA, the CDR3 is TGTGCCAGCTCTACGGACATAAACGGGGAGCTGTTTTTT. The chain recombines TRBV18 with TRBJ2-2, with TRBD1 as a possible D gene (5 bases). Germline V gene sequence: CDR1 KGHSH, CDR2 LQKENI. This CDR3 is 13 amino acids long. V shed 6 bases and J shed 7 bases, with 12 bases lying between them.

This CDR3 reads CASSLGQGTEAFF. CDR3 bases: TGTGCCAGCAGCTTAGGACAGGGAACTGAAGCTTTCTTT. The chain combines TRBV11-3 with TRBJ1-1, with 7 bases aligning to TRBD1. V shed 1 base, J shed 5 bases, and the junction held 1 base outside the gene matches. From germline, CDR1 is SGHNT and CDR2 YENEEA. This CDR3 is 13 amino acids long.

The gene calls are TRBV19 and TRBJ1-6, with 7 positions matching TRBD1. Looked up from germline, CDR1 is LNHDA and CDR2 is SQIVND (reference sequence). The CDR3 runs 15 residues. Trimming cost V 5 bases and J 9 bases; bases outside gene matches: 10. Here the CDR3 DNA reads TGTGCCAGTAGTGATAACGTCGGGACAGTTTCACCCCTCCACTTT. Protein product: CASSDNVGTVSPLHF.

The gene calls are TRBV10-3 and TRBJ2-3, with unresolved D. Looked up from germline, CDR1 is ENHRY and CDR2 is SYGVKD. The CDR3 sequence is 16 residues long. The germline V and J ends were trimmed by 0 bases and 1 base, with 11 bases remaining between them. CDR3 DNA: TGTGCCATCAGTGAGTCGATTTCCGCAGGCACAGATACGCAGTATTTT. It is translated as CAISESISAGTDTQYF.

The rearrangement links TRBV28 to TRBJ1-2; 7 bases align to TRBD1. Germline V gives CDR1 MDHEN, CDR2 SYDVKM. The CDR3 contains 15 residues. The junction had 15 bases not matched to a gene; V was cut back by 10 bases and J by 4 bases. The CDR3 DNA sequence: TGTGCCATTCCCAGGGGGGGTCCGGGATCCTATGGCTACACCTTC. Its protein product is CAIPRGGPGSYGYTF.

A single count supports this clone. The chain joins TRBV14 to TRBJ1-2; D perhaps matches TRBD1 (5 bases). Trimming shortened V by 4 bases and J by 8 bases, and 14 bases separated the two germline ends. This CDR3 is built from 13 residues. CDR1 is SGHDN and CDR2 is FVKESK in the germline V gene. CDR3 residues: CASSRWGLGGYTF. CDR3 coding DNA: TGTGCCAGCAGCCGCTGGGGACTTGGGGGCTACACCTTC.